This TCR beta chain came from a study of PD-L1 blockade in urothelial cancer. Study as a whole: Atezolizumab (1,200 mg intravenously every 3 weeks) began around 2014 for patients. Blood was analyzed 3 weeks (second dose) and 6 weeks after treatment start. Earlier, patients had received 0 to 3 chemotherapy regimens.

Time point defined: pretreatment peripheral blood. With 4 bases clipped from V and 3 bases from J, the junction kept 4 bases outside the gene matches. This CDR3 spans 13 amino acids. The germline V gene encodes CDR1 SGHRS and CDR2 YFSETQ. Profiled with immunoSEQ multiplex PCR; TCRdb holds only in-frame clones, not every one. The sample shows under 95,000 clones, more than 70% of them seen only once. Comments on this clone: Antigen specificity is unknown.

Overall study results and limits: Clonality of blood TCR below the median before treatment predicted better survival.

The sequence was collected from a man between 60 and 75 years old with urothelial cancer. V and J are TRBV5-1 and TRBJ2-7, with 7 bases fitting TRBD1. Source: PBMCs, taken around atezolizumab (anti-PD-L1) treatment. The CDR3 sequence: CASSTGQYYEQYF. CDR3 in DNA: TGCGCCAGCAGCACGGGACAGTACTACGAGCAGTACTTC.